This TCR beta chain is drawn from a study of T cell responses to AZD1222 COVID-19 vaccine. Study outcomes and limitations: Vaccine-associated CD4 TCRs spanned spike, dominant at 160-218 and 743-854.

Worth noting for this clone: Its antigen is still unknown.

The CDR3 consists of 11 residues. The germline V gene encodes CDR1 SQVTM and CDR2 ANQGSEA. With 6 bases removed from V and 2 bases from J, the gap between germline ends came to 4 bases. Clones were sequenced by immunoSEQ multiplex PCR, and TCRdb holds only the in-frame ones, with some missing. The table includes about 120,000 clones, roughly 90% detected once. The TCR sequence derives from an adult in good health. The sequences come from peripheral blood, collected on day 0 of AZD1222 vaccination. The chain recombines TRBV29-1 with TRBJ2-2, with no clear D. This chain's CDR3 is CSVDNTGELFF. In DNA form, the CDR3 reads TGCAGCGTAGATAACACCGGGGAGCTGTTTTTT.